A single sample is the source of the 16 T cell receptor beta chains below, sequenced in a study of blood T cell repertoires in COVID-19 (dated by TCRdb to the early 2020s). The receptor library was made with the immunoSEQ multiplex PCR assay. What TCRdb holds here is the immuneACCESS table cut down to in-frame rearrangements. Part of the clones is not present; checked against another copy, under half of the missing clones reflect an unresolved V gene, and the others are unexplained. The sample table records 85,000 to 130,000 clones; roughly 80% of these occur just once. 26% of the sample is in the top ten clones. Sequencing was carried out using peripheral blood. The receptor set was obtained from a man between 60 and 75 years old with acute or convalescent COVID-19.

This chain uses TRBV5-1 with TRBJ2-1, with 8 bases matching TRBD1. The CDR3 loop spans 15 amino acids. Trimming took 4 bases from V and 10 from J; bases not matched to a gene: 13. Germline CDR1 is SGHRS and CDR2 is YFSETQ. The chain's CDR3 is CASSGGTGPSGEQFF. CDR3 bases: TGCGCCAGCAGCGGGGGGACAGGACCAAGCGGGGAGCAGTTCTTC.

The chain links TRBV7-9 to TRBJ2-7, with TRBD1 matching 7 bases. V dropped 5 bases and J dropped 6; count of bases not matched to a gene: 13. The germline V gene has CDR1 SEHNR and CDR2 FQNEAQ (reference sequence). This CDR3 is built from 15 residues. The CDR3: CASSATGYAGGEQYF. The CDR3, as DNA: TGTGCCAGCAGCGCCACGGGCTACGCAGGGGGCGAGCAGTACTTC.

This rearrangement joins TRBV25-1 to TRBJ2-5, with 9 bases fitting TRBD1. The CDR3 runs to 15 residues. The germline gives CDR1 MGHDK, CDR2 SYGVNS. Trimming cost V 2 bases and J 4 bases; bases outside gene matches: 5. The CDR3 spells CASSEPTGGAETQYF. The CDR3 DNA reads TGTGCCAGCAGTGAACCAACAGGGGGCGCAGAGACCCAGTACTTC.

V and J are TRBV29-1 and TRBJ2-1; D possibly corresponds to TRBD2 (6 bases). Germline assignment: CDR1 SQVTM and CDR2 ANQGSEA. The length of the CDR3 is 14 residues. V was shortened by 6 bases and J by 3 bases, with 15 bases between the two germline ends. The CDR3, as DNA: TGCAGCGTGCGATGGGGAGGCCTCTACAATGAGCAGTTCTTC. Its translation: CSVRWGGLYNEQFF.

The chain joins TRBV12-5 to TRBJ2-2; a weak D match, TRBD2 (6 bases). CDR1 LGHNT and CDR2 FRNRAP come from the germline V gene. The germline V and J ends were trimmed by 1 base and 6 bases, with 18 bases remaining between them. This CDR3 has 17 amino acids. The CDR3 sequence: CASGLGEVRIRPGELFF. The CDR3 DNA follows: TGTGCTAGTGGTTTGGGGGAGGTACGCATCAGACCCGGGGAGCTGTTTTTT. The whole variable domain, remainder taken from reference TRBV12-5 and TRBJ2-2, is DARVTQTPRHKVTEMGQEVTMRCQPILGHNTVFWYRQTMMQGLELLAYFRNRAPLDDSGMPKDRFSAEMPDATLATLKIQPSEPRDSAVYFCASGLGEVRIRPGELFFGEGSRLTVL.

This clone showed up just once. This chain links TRBV29-1 with TRBJ2-7; TRBD2 matches at 10 bases. CDR1 is SQVTM, CDR2 ANQGSEA, per germline. The V gene end was trimmed by 4 bases and the J gene end by 6 bases; junction bases not matched to a gene: 0. The length of the CDR3 is 11 residues. The CDR3 sequence: CSVGTSGEQYV. The CDR3 nucleotides are TGCAGCGTTGGGACTAGCGGCGAGCAGTACGTC.

The chain carries TRBV27 and TRBJ1-6; D is unresolved. Trimming left V 3 bases short and J 0 bases short, with 6 bases between. This CDR3 has 15 residues. Germline CDR1 and CDR2: MNHEY and SMNVEV (reference sequence). The chain's CDR3 is CASSFSRSYNSPLHF. The CDR3, as DNA: TGTGCCAGCAGTTTCTCCCGCTCCTATAATTCACCCCTCCACTTT.

The gene calls are TRBV6-5 and TRBJ1-1; 9 bases line up with TRBD1. The CDR3 is 16 residues long. J lost 2 bases, V lost 0 bases, and 4 bases had no gene match. Germline-derived CDR1 and CDR2 are MNHEY and SVGAGI. The CDR3 DNA sequence: TGTGCCAGCAGTTACTCGACAGGGGGTAGTAACACTGAAGCTTTCTTT. This codes for CASSYSTGGSNTEAFF.

The gene calls are TRBV27 and TRBJ1-1; TRBD1 agrees at 7 bases. Germline-derived CDR1 and CDR2 are MNHEY and SMNVEV (reference sequence). The CDR3 length is 13 residues. Trimming removed 6 bases from V and 10 bases from J; junction bases left unmatched: 11. CDR3 in amino acids: CASRPQGVGGAFF. The CDR3 DNA sequence: TGTGCCAGCAGACCTCAGGGGGTAGGGGGAGCTTTCTTT.

The chain combines TRBV3-1 (or the pseudogene TRBV3-2) with TRBJ2-7; D is possibly TRBD2 (6 bases). Germline loops: CDR1 LGHDT, CDR2 YNNKEL (reference sequence). Trimming removed 4 bases from V and 3 bases from J, with 13 bases in between. The CDR3 spans 14 residues. The CDR3 protein is CASSPRDRSYEQYV. In DNA, the CDR3 is TGTGCCAGCAGCCCGCGGGACCGAAGCTACGAGCAGTACGTC.

V gene TRBV27 combines with J gene TRBJ2-1; 7 bases align to TRBD1. V was pared by 5 bases and J by 4 bases, with 11 bases of the junction left unmatched. CDR3 length: 16 amino acids. CDR1 is MNHEY, CDR2 SMNVEV, per germline (reference sequence). The CDR3 is CASSPHRGRPYNEQFF. CDR3 DNA sequence: TGTGCCAGCAGTCCTCACAGGGGAAGGCCTTACAATGAGCAGTTCTTC.

The rearrangement links TRBV23-1 to TRBJ2-7, with 16 bases aligning to TRBD2. TRBV23-1 falls under the ORF class, with uncertain function. CDR3 length equals 16 residues. The trim removed 7 bases at V and 7 bases at J, leaving 10 bases unmatched. The CDR3 sequence is CASTRKGTSGRGEQYF. The CDR3 DNA is TGCGCCAGCACCCGAAAAGGGACTAGCGGGAGGGGTGAGCAGTACTTC.

The chain is built from TRBV19 and TRBJ1-2, with no clear D. The CDR3 sequence is 14 residues long. V was pared by 2 bases and J by 5 bases, with 12 bases between. The V gene's germline CDR1 is LNHDA and CDR2 SQIVND (reference sequence). CDR3 sequence reads: CASSINTLQYGYTF. In DNA form, the CDR3 reads TGTGCCAGTAGTATAAACACCCTCCAATATGGCTACACCTTC.

This clone appeared a few times. The rearrangement links TRBV10-1 to TRBJ1-1, with a possible D match to TRBD1 (6 bases). Germline V gene lookup returns CDR1 WNHNN and CDR2 SYGVQD (reference sequence). The length of the CDR3 is 16 residues. V dropped 4 bases and J dropped 3 bases, with 18 bases sitting between them. The CDR3 DNA reads TGCGCCAGCAGTGCCCAGGGGACGACACGGGACACTGAAGCTTTCTTT. It is translated as CASSAQGTTRDTEAFF.

This rearrangement joins TRBV7-9 to TRBJ1-6; 9 bases are a match to TRBD1. The CDR3 extends over 16 amino acids. V dropped 8 bases and J dropped 2; count of bases not matched to a gene: 7. Per the germline V gene, CDR1 is SEHNR and CDR2 is FQNEAQ (reference sequence). As DNA, the CDR3 is TGTGCCAGCGGCCGCCGGACAGGGGCCTATAATTCACCCCTCCACTTT. This sequence encodes CASGRRTGAYNSPLHF.

This chain connects TRBV9 to TRBJ1-6; D gene ambiguous. This CDR3 comprises 19 residues. Trimming removed 0 bases from V and 4 bases from J, with 20 bases in between. The germline gives CDR1 SGDLS, CDR2 YYNGEE. The chain's CDR3 is CASSVGTPRPGGYNSPLHF. The CDR3, as DNA: TGTGCCAGCAGCGTAGGGACTCCCCGGCCAGGTGGATATAATTCACCCCTCCACTTT.